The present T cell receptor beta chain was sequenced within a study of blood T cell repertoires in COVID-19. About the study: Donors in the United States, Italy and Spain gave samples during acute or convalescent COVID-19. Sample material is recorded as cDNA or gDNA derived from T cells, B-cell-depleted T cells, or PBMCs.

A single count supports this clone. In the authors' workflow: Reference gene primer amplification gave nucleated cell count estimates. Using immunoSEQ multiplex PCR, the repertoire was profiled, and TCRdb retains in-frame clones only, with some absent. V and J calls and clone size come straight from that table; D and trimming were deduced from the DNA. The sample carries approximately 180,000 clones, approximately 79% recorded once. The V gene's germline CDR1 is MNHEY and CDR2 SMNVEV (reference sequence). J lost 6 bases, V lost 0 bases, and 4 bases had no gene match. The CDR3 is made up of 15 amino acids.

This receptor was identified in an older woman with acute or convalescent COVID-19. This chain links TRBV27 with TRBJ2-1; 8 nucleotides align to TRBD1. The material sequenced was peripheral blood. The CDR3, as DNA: TGTGCCAGCAGTTTATCGGGACAGGCTATCAATGAGCAGTTCTTC. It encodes CASSLSGQAINEQFF.